A selection of T cell receptor beta chains follows, all from one sample in a study of cytomegalovirus exposure and HLA in healthy donors. Profiled with immunoSEQ multiplex PCR; TCRdb holds only in-frame clones, not every one. With around 75,000 clones in the sample, the ten largest clones hold approximately 0.81%. The sequenced sample was PBMCs. These receptors all come from a boy younger than 18 in good health and CMV-seronegative. Both conserved end residues are part of each CDR3. A D gene is named only where the DNA matches it firmly.

D	J	V	DNA	CDR3
-	TRBJ1-1	TRBV6-6	TGTGCCAGCAGTCGCATAGAGAACACTGAAGCTTTCTTT	CASSRIENTEAFF
TRBD1	TRBJ1-2	TRBV13	TGTGCCAGCAGCTTACCCCAGACAGGGGTGAACGGCTACACCTTC	CASSLPQTGVNGYTF
-	TRBJ1-1	TRBV9	TGTGCCAGCAGCGTTGGGGTGGGGAGTCCTGAAGCTTTCTTT	CASSVGVGSPEAFF
-	TRBJ1-2	TRBV2	TGTGCCAGCAGTGATAAAGGCAGGGAAGACTATGGCTACACCTTC	CASSDKGREDYGYTF
-	TRBJ1-1	TRBV30	TGTGCCGGGCACGGGGGGGCCCTAGGCGACACTGAAGCTTTCTTT	CAGHGGALGDTEAFF
-	TRBJ1-1	TRBV6-6	TGTGCCAGCAGTAGTGGAGCTGAAGCTTTCTTT	CASSSGAEAFF
-	TRBJ1-3	TRBV18	TGTGCCAGCTCACCATCTTTCGGGGGGATCTCTGGAAACACCATATATTTT	CASSPSFGGISGNTIYF
-	TRBJ2-7	TRBV4-1	TGCGCCAGCAGCCAAGCCAGCGGACTCGCCTACGAGCAGTACTTC	CASSQASGLAYEQYF
TRBD1	TRBJ2-7	TRBV18	TGTGCCAGCTCACCAGGACAGGGGGCTTCGTACGAGCAGTACTTC	CASSPGQGASYEQYF
TRBD2	TRBJ2-5	TRBV28	TGTGCCAGCAGTTTCCCTAGAGGCCGAAGGGAGGGAGAGACCCAGTACTTC	CASSFPRGRREGETQYF
-	TRBJ2-1	TRBV7-2	TGTGCCAGCAGCGGCCTAACTAGAGGGAGTCAGGATGAGCAGTTCTTC	CASSGLTRGSQDEQFF
TRBD2	TRBJ2-5	TRBV18	TGTGCCAGCTCGCCGGGACTACCAACCGAGACCCAGTACTTC	CASSPGLPTETQYF
-	TRBJ2-5	TRBV6-5	TGTGCCAGCAGTTACACGACAGGAGTCCAAGAGACCCAGTACTTC	CASSYTTGVQETQYF
TRBD1	TRBJ1-1	TRBV18	TGTGCCAGCTCACCGGGACAGTTGAACACTGAAGCTTTCTTT	CASSPGQLNTEAFF
-	TRBJ1-1	TRBV29-1	-	CSVGTGNTEDFF
-	TRBJ2-3	TRBV6-5	TGTGCCAGCAGTTACTCGGGGGGGGGCCAAGATACGCAGTATTTT	CASSYSGGGQDTQYF
-	TRBJ2-7	TRBV4-3	TGCGCCAGCAGCCAAGATTTTGACGCAGGGTTTACCTACGAGCAGTACTTC	CASSQDFDAGFTYEQYF
TRBD1	TRBJ1-3	TRBV27	TGTGCCAGCGGGACCCCGGGACAGGGAAGGTCTGGAAACACCATATATTTT	CASGTPGQGRSGNTIYF
-	TRBJ2-7	TRBV2	TGTGCCAGCAACAAGGAGGTTCGCTCCTACGAGCAGTACTTC	CASNKEVRSYEQYF
-	TRBJ2-7	TRBV4-1	TGCGCCAGCAGCCAAGTCATAGGACAGACCTACGAGCAGTACTTC	CASSQVIGQTYEQYF